This TCR beta chain was profiled in a study of T cell repertoires in cytomegalovirus infection. Study details: A matching HLA type, together with CMV infection, was signaled by public TCR beta signatures.

V lost 1 base and J 8 bases, leaving 11 bases between the germline ends. This CDR3 region has 13 residues. CDR1 is SEHNR, CDR2 FQNEAQ, per germline (reference sequence). The study, taken as a whole, reports: CMV carriers having the relevant HLA were flagged by cumulative public TCR beta family frequency. Clonotype analysis showed dominance of the ex vivo response by HLA-C-restricted CMV-specific TCR beta clonotypes.

TCRdb independently ran MiXCR on the reads; one entry per CDR3 protein. Of approximately 700,000 distinct CDR3 sequences in the sample, 35% to 45% were seen once. With respect to this clonotype: Antigen unknown.

This TCR was recovered from a human donor in good health (CMV status not recorded). Some clones in this sample may be carry-over from other donors' samples. The chain couples TRBV7-9 to TRBJ1-2; D is possibly TRBD1 (6 bases). Sequenced sample: PBMCs. This CDR3 is CASSLGGTKGYTF. CDR3 bases: TGTGCCAGCAGCTTAGGGGGGACAAAAGGCTACACCTTC.